This T cell receptor beta chain was recovered during a study of cytomegalovirus exposure and HLA in healthy donors. Study-level findings and limits: Later work found that TCR association rates differed between HLA loci; DRB1 had the most and HLA-C the fewest.

This CDR3 contains 17 residues. CDR1 and CDR2 from the germline V gene are MGHDK and SYGVNS. J gave up 5 bases and V 4 bases, and 10 bases lay outside the gene matches. As for this clone: Its antigen is as yet unknown.

Vbeta (60) and Jbeta (13) primers were used in the PCR. This table comes from immunoSEQ multiplex PCR, and its TCRdb copy is limited to in-frame clones, with some not included. The table lists under 150,000 clones, around three quarters of them singletons. This receptor was obtained from a young man in good health and CMV-seronegative. V usage is TRBV25-1 and J usage is TRBJ2-3; 12 bases match TRBD1. The sequenced sample consisted of PBMCs. This CDR3 is CASSVSPGQGALDTQYF. In DNA, the CDR3 is TGTGCCAGCAGTGTCTCTCCGGGACAGGGGGCATTAGATACGCAGTATTTT.